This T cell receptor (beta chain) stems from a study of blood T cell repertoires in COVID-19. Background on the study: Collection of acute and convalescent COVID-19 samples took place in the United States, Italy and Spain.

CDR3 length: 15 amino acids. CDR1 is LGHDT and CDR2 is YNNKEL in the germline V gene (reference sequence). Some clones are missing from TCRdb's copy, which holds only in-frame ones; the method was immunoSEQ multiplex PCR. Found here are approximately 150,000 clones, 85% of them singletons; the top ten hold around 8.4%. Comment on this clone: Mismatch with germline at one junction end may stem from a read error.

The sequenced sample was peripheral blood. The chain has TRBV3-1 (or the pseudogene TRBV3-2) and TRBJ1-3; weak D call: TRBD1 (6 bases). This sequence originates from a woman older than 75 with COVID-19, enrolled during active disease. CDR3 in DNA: TGTGCCAGCACCCAAACATCAGGGGCTGGAAACACCATATATTTT. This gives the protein CASTQTSGAGNTIYF.